The 27 T cell receptor beta chains listed next were all sequenced from one sample in a study of blood T cell repertoires in COVID-19. Assay used: immunoSEQ multiplex PCR; TCRdb lists only in-frame clones, some missing. The sample consists of about 210,000 clones, 80% to 90% of them appearing once. Sequencing used peripheral blood. Receptor source: a man over 45 with active or convalescent COVID-19.

The chain has TRBV3-1 (or the pseudogene TRBV3-2) and TRBJ1-1, with 8 bases aligning to TRBD1. Germline-derived CDR1 and CDR2 are LGHDT and YNNKEL (reference sequence). V lost 1 base and J lost 4; bases outside the gene matches: 2. The CDR3 is made up of 14 amino acids. The CDR3 loop is CASSQGTGSTEAFF. CDR3 bases: TGTGCCAGCAGCCAAGGGACAGGGTCCACTGAAGCTTTCTTT.

This rearrangement joins TRBV10-3 to TRBJ2-7, with 11 positions matching TRBD1. Trimming at V came to 8 bases and at J to 5 bases, leaving 5 bases not matched to a gene. The CDR3 contains 13 residues. Per germline, CDR1 ENHRY and CDR2 SYGVKD. Written as DNA, the CDR3 is TGTGCCATCCTAAGGGACAGGGGGGACGAGCAGTACTTC. This encodes CAILRDRGDEQYF.

The chain is built from TRBV18 and TRBJ1-2; D unresolved. The CDR3 has 15 residues. V dropped 6 bases and J dropped 5 bases, with 19 bases sitting between them. Germline values: CDR1 KGHSH, CDR2 LQKENI. The CDR3 DNA is TGTGCCAGCTCGGAAGGCTTGGGAGAGCTTTATGGCTACACCTTC. Translated: CASSEGLGELYGYTF.

This chain joins TRBV5-4 and TRBJ2-5, with a tentative D call TRBD2 (7 bases). Germline assignment: CDR1 SGHNT and CDR2 YYREEE (reference sequence). The CDR3 length is 16 residues. The V end lost 5 bases, the J end lost 2 bases, and 19 bases lay between the germline ends. CDR3 region: CASSLAGAGTQETQYF. For the CDR3, the DNA is TGTGCCAGCAGTCTCGCGGGGGCCGGTACTCAAGAGACCCAGTACTTC.

The rearrangement uses TRBV30 and TRBJ2-7; D is possibly TRBD1 (6 bases). Germline loops: CDR1 GTSNPN, CDR2 SVGIG (reference sequence). This CDR3 contains 13 residues. The germline V and J ends were trimmed by 1 base and 2 bases, with 9 bases remaining between them. The CDR3 DNA reads TGTGCCTGGAGTGGACAGGCCACCTACGAGCAGTACTTC. Encoded protein: CAWSGQATYEQYF.

V gene TRBV6-6 combines with J gene TRBJ1-2; 7 bases agree with TRBD1. Per germline, CDR1 MNHNY and CDR2 SVGAGI (reference sequence). CDR3 length: 14 amino acids. Trimming took 6 bases from V and 4 from J; bases not matched to a gene: 8. The DNA of the CDR3 is TGTGCCAGCAGGAGGGACAGCCTGGGCTATGGCTACACCTTC. This encodes CASRRDSLGYGYTF.

To note about this clone: The junction departs from the called germline gene at one end, perhaps through a read error. The V and J genes are TRBV18 and TRBJ2-7, with 10 bases that match TRBD1. The CDR3 has 13 residues. Germline V lookup: CDR1 KGHSH, CDR2 LQKENI. CDR3 bases: TGTGCCTGCTCCGGGACAGGGGCCTACGAGCAGTACTTC. It codes for CACSGTGAYEQYF.

The chain combines TRBV2 with TRBJ2-7, with 14 bases fitting TRBD2. The CDR3 is 17 amino acids. From germline, CDR1 is SNHLY and CDR2 FYNNEI. V shed 7 bases, J shed 1 base, and the junction held 9 bases outside the gene matches. The CDR3 sequence: CASIPGLAGESSYEQYF. DNA for the CDR3: TGTGCCAGCATTCCGGGACTAGCGGGGGAATCGTCCTACGAGCAGTACTTC. The full variable domain, its missing parts supplied by reference TRBV2 and TRBJ2-7, is EPEVTQTPSHQVTQMGQEVILRCVPISNHLYFYWYRQILGQKVEFLVSFYNNEISEKSEIFDDQFSVERPDGSNFTLKIRSTKLEDSAMYFCASIPGLAGESSYEQYFGPGTRLTVT.

The genes are TRBV11-3 and TRBJ2-7, with 9 bases identical to TRBD1. Trimming cost V 4 bases and J 4 bases; bases outside gene matches: 8. Germline CDR1 SGHNT, CDR2 YENEEA. The CDR3 extends over 15 amino acids. The CDR3, as DNA: TGTGCCAGCAGCTCGGGACAGGGCAACTTGTACGAGCAGTACTTC. Protein sequence: CASSSGQGNLYEQYF. Variable domain in full (rest from reference TRBV11-3 and TRBJ2-7): EAGVVQSPRYKIIEKKQPVAFWCNPISGHNTLYWYLQNLGQGPELLIRYENEEAVDDSQLPKDRFSAERLKGVDSTLKIQPAELGDSAVYLCASSSGQGNLYEQYFGPGTRLTVT.

The chain uses TRBV9 and TRBJ2-3, with D unclear. The CDR3 sequence is 15 residues long. With 0 bases removed from V and 2 bases from J, the gap between germline ends came to 10 bases. Germline V gene data show CDR1 as SGDLS and CDR2 as YYNGEE. CDR3: CASSVEFGFTDTQYF. The CDR3 region has the DNA TGTGCCAGCAGCGTAGAGTTCGGGTTCACAGATACGCAGTATTTT. Complete variable domain (other parts from reference TRBV9 and TRBJ2-3): DSGVTQTPKHLITATGQRVTLRCSPRSGDLSVYWYQQSLDQGLQFLIQYYNGEERAKGNILERFSAQQFPDLHSELNLSSLELGDSALYFCASSVEFGFTDTQYFGPGTRLTVL.

Only a few counts were recorded for this clone. The rearrangement links TRBV7-9 to TRBJ1-5, with D maybe TRBD1 (5 bases). Germline CDR1 and CDR2: SEHNR and FQNEAQ (reference sequence). V lost 8 bases, J lost 3 bases, and 11 bases lay in between. The CDR3 extends over 13 amino acids. CDR3 region: CASRGHPNQPQHF. The CDR3 coding sequence is TGTGCCAGCCGCGGACACCCCAATCAGCCCCAGCATTTT.

The J gene is TRBJ2-1, the V gene TRBV11-1; D not resolved. The CDR3 totals 12 residues. The germline CDR1 and CDR2 sequences are SGHAT and FQDESV (reference sequence). Between the trimmed V and J ends, which lost 1 base and 10 bases, there was a span of 8 bases. The CDR3 sequence is CASSLDRQEQFF. In DNA form, the CDR3 reads TGTGCCAGCAGCTTAGACCGACAAGAGCAGTTCTTC.

V is TRBV6-1 and J is TRBJ1-3; no firm D call. Per germline, CDR1 MNHNS and CDR2 SASEGT. This CDR3 spans 16 amino acids. Trimming removed 1 base from V and 0 bases from J, with 10 bases in between. CDR3 region: CASSEGTRSSGNTIYF. The CDR3 DNA reads as TGTGCCAGCAGTGAAGGGACTCGTTCCTCTGGAAACACCATATATTTT.

This clone was observed a single time. V usage is TRBV18 and J usage is TRBJ2-5; tentative D call: TRBD1 (5 bases). The V gene's germline CDR1 is KGHSH and CDR2 LQKENI. The CDR3 sequence is 15 residues long. V lost 3 bases, J lost 0 bases, and 11 bases lay in between. The CDR3 protein is CASSPTGGYQETQYF. The CDR3 region has the DNA TGTGCCAGCTCACCCACAGGCGGATACCAAGAGACCCAGTACTTC. Drawing the rest from reference TRBV18 and TRBJ2-5, the complete variable domain is NAGVMQNPRHLVRRRGQEARLRCSPMKGHSHVYWYRQLPEEGLKFMVYLQKENIIDESGMPKERFSAEFPKEGPSILRIQQVVRGDSAAYFCASSPTGGYQETQYFGPGTRLLVL.

CDR3 residues: CASSAIAGGPYNEQFF. CDR3 in DNA: TGTGCCAGTAGTGCAATAGCGGGGGGGCCCTACAATGAGCAGTTCTTC. The rearrangement joins TRBV19 to TRBJ2-1; 11 positions match TRBD2. The length of the CDR3 is 16 residues. The germline V gene has CDR1 LNHDA and CDR2 SQIVND (reference sequence). The V gene end was trimmed by 5 bases and the J gene end by 2 bases; junction bases not matched to a gene: 5. Variable domain in full (rest from reference TRBV19 and TRBJ2-1): DGGITQSPKYLFRKEGQNVTLSCEQNLNHDAMYWYRQDPGQGLRLIYYSQIVNDFQKGDIAEGYSVSREKKESFPLTVTSAQKNPTAFYLCASSAIAGGPYNEQFFGPGTRLTVL.

The chain couples TRBV5-1 to TRBJ2-3, with 7 bases lining up with TRBD1. Germline CDR1 SGHRS, CDR2 YFSETQ. The V segment lost 3 bases and the J segment 4 bases; nucleotides outside the gene matches: 5. The CDR3 runs 14 residues. CDR3 sequence reads: CASSSGQSADTQYF. CDR3 in DNA: TGCGCCAGCAGCTCGGGACAGTCAGCAGATACGCAGTATTTT.

The gene calls are TRBV6-1 and TRBJ2-7; TRBD1 matches 10 bases. Germline CDR1 and CDR2: MNHNS and SASEGT. Unmatched junction bases numbered 7, after V lost 3 bases and J lost 5 bases. The length of the CDR3 is 15 residues. The CDR3 region has the DNA TGTGCCAGCAGTGACCTGGACAGGGGGTACCACGAGCAGTACTTC. Translation gives CASSDLDRGYHEQYF.

J is TRBJ1-5 and V is TRBV25-1, with 9 bases lining up with TRBD1. Germline V lookup: CDR1 MGHDK, CDR2 SYGVNS. After removal of 4 bases from V and 7 bases from J, the junction contained 8 bases not matched to a gene. This CDR3 comprises 15 residues. The CDR3 nucleotides are TGTGCCAGCAGTGCTTCCGGGACAGGGTACCAGCCCCAGCATTTT. This gives the protein CASSASGTGYQPQHF.

V is TRBV6-6 and J is TRBJ1-1; D might be TRBD1 (5 bases). The germline V gene encodes CDR1 MNHNY and CDR2 SVGAGI (reference sequence). The CDR3 covers 13 residues. Trimming stripped 6 bases from V and 3 bases from J, with 11 bases between. CDR3 region: CASSIRVHTEAFF. The CDR3 DNA sequence: TGTGCCAGCAGCATCAGGGTCCACACTGAAGCTTTCTTT.

V and J are TRBV7-3 and TRBJ2-2; a possible D gene is TRBD2 (6 bases). The CDR3 spans 14 residues. The V gene's germline CDR1 is SGHTA and CDR2 FQGTGA. V was trimmed by 5 bases and J by 6 bases, leaving 13 bases between them. The CDR3 region is CASSPRLVPGELFF. Here the CDR3 DNA reads TGTGCCAGCAGCCCAAGACTAGTTCCCGGGGAGCTGTTTTTT.

The chain employs TRBV6-2 or TRBV6-3 and TRBJ1-2; perhaps TRBD1 as D (5 bases). With 6 bases removed from V and 6 bases from J, the gap between germline ends came to 17 bases. The length of the CDR3 is 14 residues. The germline V gene encodes CDR1 MNHEY and CDR2 SVGEGT. This CDR3 reads CASSPGGVIHGYTF. CDR3 nucleotide sequence: TGTGCCAGCAGCCCCGGGGGGGTTATCCATGGCTACACCTTC.

The CDR3 DNA sequence: TGTGCCAGCAGCCAAGTGTCTAGCGGAAGGGCTGAGCAGTTCTTC. It yields the protein CASSQVSSGRAEQFF. The chain links TRBV3-1 (or the pseudogene TRBV3-2) to TRBJ2-1, with TRBD2 matching 7 bases. CDR3 length: 15 residues. CDR1 LGHDT and CDR2 YNNKEL come from the germline V gene (reference sequence). After removal of 1 base from V and 9 bases from J, the junction contained 9 bases not matched to a gene.

This chain links TRBV9 with TRBJ2-7; 8 bases line up with TRBD2. The CDR3 spans 15 residues. Germline V gene data show CDR1 as SGDLS and CDR2 as YYNGEE. Losses at the gene ends were 1 base for V and 2 bases for J; bases not matched to a gene: 5. CDR3 loop: CASSVSAGAPYEQYF. Written as DNA, the CDR3 is TGTGCCAGCAGCGTATCAGCGGGGGCCCCCTACGAGCAGTACTTC.

This clone came up once. The CDR3 DNA is TGTGCCTGGAGGAACCGGGACAGGGACAATTCACCCCTCCACTTT. It specifies CAWRNRDRDNSPLHF. J is TRBJ1-6 and V is TRBV30; TRBD1 agrees at 9 bases. The length of the CDR3 is 15 residues. J was trimmed by 7 bases and V by 3 bases; bases with no gene match: 7. From germline, CDR1 is GTSNPN and CDR2 SVGIG (reference sequence).

V gene TRBV5-4 combines with J gene TRBJ2-7; the match to TRBD1 covers 7 bases. Losses at the gene ends were 3 bases for V and 2 bases for J; bases not matched to a gene: 8. Germline lookup yields CDR1 SGHNT and CDR2 YYREEE (reference sequence). The CDR3 length is 15 residues. The CDR3 spells CASSSPGTDTYEQYF. CDR3 DNA sequence: TGTGCCAGCAGCTCCCCGGGGACAGATACCTACGAGCAGTACTTC. The full variable domain, with the rest looked up from reference TRBV5-4 and TRBJ2-7, is ETGVTQSPTHLIKTRGQQVTLRCSSQSGHNTVSWYQQALGQGPQFIFQYYREEENGRGNFPPRFSGLQFPNYSSELNVNALELDDSALYLCASSSPGTDTYEQYFGPGTRLTVT.

This rearrangement joins TRBV7-9 to TRBJ1-1; no firm D call. V lost 4 bases and J 0 bases, leaving 6 bases between the germline ends. Germline lookup yields CDR1 SEHNR and CDR2 FQNEAQ (reference sequence). CDR3 length equals 13 residues. The CDR3 coding sequence is TGTGCCAGCAGCTCCTACCTGAACACTGAAGCTTTCTTT. This gives the protein CASSSYLNTEAFF.

The V call is TRBV28, the J call TRBJ1-2; D is undetermined. The germline V gene has CDR1 MDHEN and CDR2 SYDVKM. CDR3 size: 11 residues. V was clipped by 5 bases and J by 6 bases, with 7 bases between them. CDR3 DNA: TGTGCCAGCAGTCGCGGCCATGGCTACACCTTC. This translates into CASSRGHGYTF.